This T cell receptor beta chain is from a study of beta chain features in type 1 diabetes. Broader study findings: Among all four CD4+ subsets, Type 1 diabetes patients had TCRB CDR3s that were moderately but significantly shorter.

The authors reverse transcribed all of the isolated RNA, so sequencing captured expressed TCRB transcripts. The table came from immunoSEQ multiplex PCR; TCRdb's copy has only in-frame clones and leaves some out. The sample has approximately 260,000 clones; around 25% are singletons. This clone was observed a handful of times. Its antigen remains unidentified. The V and J ends lost 0 bases and 0 bases, in that order; junction bases with no gene match: 4. The germline CDR1 and CDR2 sequences are SGDLS and YYNGEE. The CDR3 length is 16 residues. This receptor was identified in a woman in her thirties with type 1 diabetes. V is TRBV9 and J is TRBJ2-3; 7 nucleotides align to TRBD2. Sequenced input: naive CD4+ T cells from blood. CDR3 in DNA: TGTGCCAGCAGCGTAGTCGCGGGAGAGAGCACAGATACGCAGTATTTT. It encodes CASSVVAGESTDTQYF.